The text below deals with one T cell receptor (beta chain). The sample originates from a study of blood T cell repertoires in COVID-19. Study as a whole: The United States, Italy and Spain provided the acute and convalescent COVID-19 samples.

Sequencing was performed with immunoSEQ multiplex PCR; in TCRdb, only in-frame clones are kept and a portion is missing. Of some 39,000 clones detected, 65% to 80% appear once; the ten largest clones hold about 28%. Germline V gives CDR1 SGHKS, CDR2 YYEKEE (reference sequence). J gave up 10 bases and V 4 bases, and 9 bases lay outside the gene matches. The CDR3 covers 13 residues. Sequencing was done on a sample of peripheral blood. This chain uses TRBV5-5 with TRBJ1-1; 8 nucleotides match TRBD1. This receptor was obtained from an elderly man with acute or convalescent COVID-19. DNA for the CDR3: TGTGCCAGCAGCCCTGGACAGGGCGGCAGAGCTTTCTTT. As protein: CASSPGQGGRAFF.